This passage covers 17 T cell receptor beta chains from one sample sequenced in a study of chemoradiotherapy in HPV16-positive cancers. The repertoire was sequenced with immunoSEQ multiplex PCR; TCRdb's copy has only in-frame clones and lacks some. The data contain 30,000 to 35,000 clones, 80% to 90% of them seen just once; the ten biggest clones take up around 3%. The sample was blood, taken from a patient who underwent chemoradiotherapy. These receptors all come from a human donor with HPV-associated anogenital cancer.

A single count supports this clone. The chain couples TRBV19 to TRBJ2-7; 8 bases line up with TRBD2. CDR3 length: 19 amino acids. Germline CDR1 is LNHDA and CDR2 is SQIVND (reference sequence). After removal of 6 bases from V and 1 base from J, the junction contained 20 bases not matched to a gene. The CDR3 DNA reads as TGTGCCAGTAGCCTTCGCCATGGGTCCAGCGGGGGACTTTCCTACGAGCAGTACTTC. Protein: CASSLRHGSSGGLSYEQYF.

The gene calls are TRBV11-3 and TRBJ2-5; 7 bases line up with TRBD1. Germline lookup yields CDR1 SGHNT and CDR2 YENEEA. V lost 1 base, J lost 2 bases, and 1 base stayed unmatched. The CDR3 has 14 amino acids. The CDR3 DNA reads as TGTGCCAGCAGCTTAGGGGGACAGCAAGAGACCCAGTACTTC. This sequence encodes CASSLGGQQETQYF. Using reference TRBV11-3 and TRBJ2-5 for the parts outside the CDR3, the full variable domain is EAGVVQSPRYKIIEKKQPVAFWCNPISGHNTLYWYLQNLGQGPELLIRYENEEAVDDSQLPKDRFSAERLKGVDSTLKIQPAELGDSAVYLCASSLGGQQETQYFGPGTRLLVL.

The chain combines TRBV5-6 with TRBJ1-5; D gene ambiguous. Germline-derived CDR1 and CDR2 are SGHDT and YYEEEE. This CDR3 is built from 14 residues. V lost 1 base and J lost 7, with 12 bases in between. The chain's CDR3 is CASSLQGGRQPQHF. The CDR3 bases are TGTGCCAGCAGCTTGCAAGGAGGAAGGCAGCCCCAGCATTTT.

The chain has TRBV4-2 and TRBJ2-7, with 9 bases that match TRBD2. There are 17 residues in the CDR3. V lost 0 bases, J lost 0 bases, and 6 bases stayed unmatched. In germline, CDR1 is LGHNA, CDR2 YNFKEQ. The CDR3 region has the DNA TGTGCCAGCAGCCAAGATCTGGCTAGCGGGGCCTCCTACGAGCAGTACTTC. Its translation: CASSQDLASGASYEQYF.

The J gene is TRBJ1-4, the V gene TRBV6-6, with D possibly being TRBD1 (6 bases). Germline V gene data show CDR1 as MNHNY and CDR2 as SVGAGI (reference sequence). CDR3 size: 15 residues. V lost 0 bases, J lost 7 bases, and 12 bases lay in between. The CDR3 nucleotides are TGTGCCAGCAGTTACTCACAACAGGGTAGTGAAAAACTGTTTTTT. Translated: CASSYSQQGSEKLFF.

The chain combines TRBV6-5 with TRBJ1-5; D may be TRBD1 (5 bases). Trimming took off 2 bases at V and 4 bases at J, with 12 bases between the two ends. The V gene's germline CDR1 is MNHEY and CDR2 SVGAGI. This CDR3 has 15 amino acids. CDR3 DNA: TGTGCCAGCAGTTACGACAGTAAACCAAATCAGCCCCAGCATTTT. This sequence encodes CASSYDSKPNQPQHF.

The chain uses TRBV5-8 and TRBJ2-5; 11 nucleotides agree with TRBD1. Germline V CDR1 and CDR2: SGHTS, YDEGEE. This CDR3 is built from 15 residues. With V trimmed by 6 bases and J by 4 bases, 8 bases remained unmatched. The CDR3 here is CASIQDRGLTETQYF. The DNA of the CDR3 is TGTGCCAGCATCCAGGACAGGGGGCTAACAGAGACCCAGTACTTC.

For the CDR3, the DNA is TGTGCCAGTAGTATAGAGACAGCAAGCACAGATACGCAGTATTTT. It is translated as CASSIETASTDTQYF. The chain carries TRBV19 and TRBJ2-3; TRBD1 is a possible D gene (5 bases). The CDR3 loop spans 15 amino acids. CDR1 LNHDA and CDR2 SQIVND come from the germline V gene (reference sequence). The germline V and J ends were trimmed by 0 bases and 0 bases, with 7 bases remaining between them.

The chain recombines TRBV5-6 with TRBJ1-5, with D perhaps matching TRBD1 (6 bases). V was trimmed by 4 bases and J by 5 bases, leaving 16 bases between them. Germline V gene data show CDR1 as SGHDT and CDR2 as YYEEEE. The CDR3 is 15 amino acids. The CDR3 bases are TGTGCCAGCAGCCGGGGAAACAGGGCAGATCAGCCCCAGCATTTT. Translation gives CASSRGNRADQPQHF.

The chain is built from TRBV30 and TRBJ1-1; the match to TRBD1 covers 8 bases. The ends lost 2 bases at V and 1 base at J; junction bases unmatched: 6. Germline V gene data show CDR1 as GTSNPN and CDR2 as SVGIG (reference sequence). This CDR3 is built from 15 residues. The CDR3 sequence is CAWSPRTGWNTEAFF. The CDR3 DNA follows: TGTGCCTGGAGTCCGAGGACAGGGTGGAACACTGAAGCTTTCTTT. Together with reference TRBV30 and TRBJ1-1, the CDR3 gives the full variable domain: SQTIHQWPATLVQPVGSPLSLECTVEGTSNPNLYWYRQAAGRGLQLLFYSVGIGQISSEVPQNLSASRPQDRQFILSSKKLLLSDSGFYLCAWSPRTGWNTEAFFGQGTRLTVV.

V gene TRBV7-6 combines with J gene TRBJ2-2; possible D gene TRBD1, 5 bases. This CDR3 is 16 amino acids long. Trimming pared 5 bases from V and 2 bases from J, leaving 15 bases between. Germline CDR1 and CDR2: SGHVS and FNYEAQ. The DNA for the CDR3 is TGTGCCAGCAGCCCCAATTCCAGGGTCAACACCGGGGAGCTGTTTTTT. As protein: CASSPNSRVNTGELFF.

This clone was seen once. This CDR3 reads CSGGRGSGYTF. The CDR3, as DNA: TGCAGTGGGGGGAGGGGGTCTGGCTACACCTTC. J is TRBJ1-2 and V is TRBV20-1; weak D call: TRBD1 (6 bases). This CDR3 has 11 amino acids. V was trimmed by 7 bases and J by 7 bases, leaving 13 bases between them. Germline CDR1 reads DFQATT; CDR2 reads SNEGSKA (reference sequence).

The chain couples TRBV4-2 to TRBJ1-2; weak D call: TRBD1 (5 bases). V was clipped by 2 bases and J by 7 bases, with 17 bases between them. CDR1 is LGHNA, CDR2 YNFKEQ, per germline. The CDR3 spans 15 residues. The CDR3: CASSQTSAGVGGYTF. The CDR3 DNA reads TGTGCCAGCAGCCAAACCTCAGCGGGGGTGGGTGGCTACACCTTC.

This clone was found once. The rearrangement uses TRBV6-5 and TRBJ1-5; no definite D call. Germline CDR1 MNHEY, CDR2 SVGAGI. The V end lost 2 bases, the J end lost 2 bases, and 4 bases lay between the germline ends. The CDR3 runs to 13 residues. Here the CDR3 reads CASSYGRNQPQHF. The CDR3 region has the DNA TGTGCCAGCAGTTACGGACGCAATCAGCCCCAGCATTTT.

This sequence joins TRBV29-1 and TRBJ2-7; D might be TRBD2 (5 bases). The V end lost 0 bases, the J end lost 0 bases, and 12 bases lay between the germline ends. Germline V gene sequence: CDR1 SQVTM, CDR2 ANQGSEA. The length of the CDR3 is 15 residues. The CDR3 region is CSVEDQRRSSYEQYF. The CDR3 bases are TGCAGCGTTGAAGATCAACGGAGGAGCTCCTACGAGCAGTACTTC.

V and J are TRBV9 and TRBJ1-5; D is uncertain. Per the germline V gene, CDR1 is SGDLS and CDR2 is YYNGEE. The CDR3 sequence is 14 residues long. V was cut by 4 bases and J by 1 base, with 9 bases left in between. CDR3 residues: CASSPRESNQPQHF. The CDR3 DNA follows: TGTGCCAGCAGCCCTCGGGAAAGCAATCAGCCCCAGCATTTT.

The chain uses TRBV2 and TRBJ1-6; D is uncertain. The germline V gene encodes CDR1 SNHLY and CDR2 FYNNEI. The V and J ends lost 7 bases and 7 bases respectively, with 14 bases between them. This CDR3 has 14 amino acids. CDR3 loop: CASTPTVRNSPLHF. The DNA of the CDR3 is TGTGCCAGCACCCCGACCGTAAGGAATTCACCCCTCCACTTT.